This TCR beta chain was identified in a study of T cells after yellow fever vaccination (dated by TCRdb to the late 2010s). Looking at the study overall: The SMART-Seq v4 Ultra Low Input RNA kit was used to prepare libraries from fractions with low cell numbers. Two healthy male donors, one aged 18 to 30 and one aged 30 to 40 years, were included in the cohort. Blood was drawn at multiple timepoints before and after primary and secondary immunization, with bulk PBMC replicates and cell subsets isolated. To track T-cell clones before and after primary and booster YFV17D yellow fever vaccination, bulk TCR alpha and beta repertoires were sequenced longitudinally. Results and caveats for the whole study, not just this receptor: A small share of clonotypes was detected in both CD4 and CD8 compartments, with the overlap likely arising from convergent recombination. Because the study included only two donors, the extent to which the findings can be generalized is limited. Because abundant contaminating clonotypes from the bulk population could be contained in FACS-sorted repertoires, computational filtering was required. Most clones expanded after primary vaccination (approximately 96% of CD4 and roughly 90% of CD8) were re-detected after the booster, suggesting that broad memory maintenance occurred. Compared with the primary T-cell response, the secondary T-cell response was weaker but faster, peaking on day 5 rather than day 15.

This clonotype has a handful of counts. Its antigen is still unknown. Base qualities are missing; no much larger clone stands one base away. TCR cDNA was synthesized by 5'RACE template switching, which introduced a universal primer site and unique molecular identifiers. Priming for cDNA synthesis came from both the TCR alpha and TCR beta constant segments. Two PCR steps were used to amplify libraries, with sample barcodes and sequencing adapters being added in the second step. Sequencing of libraries was done on Illumina HiSeq 2500 (2x100 bp) or NovaSeq (2x150 bp). Turning to the authors' computational methods: MIGEC handled demultiplexing of reads and collapsing into UMI consensus sequences, while MiXCR performed V(D)J alignment. Vaccine-responding clonotypes were defined with edgeR using replicate PBMC samples, requiring FDR below 0.01 and a log2 fold change above 5 up to day 15. CD4 or CD8 identity was assigned to each bulk clonotype according to whether the clonotype was present at higher abundance in the sequenced CD4 repertoire or the sequenced CD8 repertoire. The raw public reads went through TCRdb reprocessing: fastp at Q25, MiXCR clone calling, in-frame beta chains kept. Each CDR3 protein gets just one entry, which takes the most common genes and DNA from the rows behind it. The V and J calls were not made by the authors but by TCRdb's processing. The sample table records just under 600,000 distinct CDR3 sequences; roughly 14% of these occur just once. The ten biggest clones cover over 12% of the sample.

In light of the paper, this sample's treatment or condition label describes: live attenuated yellow fever vaccine strain. At every blood-draw timepoint, two biological replicates of bulk PBMCs were collected. A standard Ficoll-Paque protocol was used to isolate PBMCs from peripheral blood. TriZol was used to extract RNA from bulk PBMCs, from CD4 and CD8 fractions, and from dextramer-positive and dextramer-negative fractions. Material: PBMCs, obtained on the day of the yellow fever booster vaccination. This sequence was found in a man younger than 45 who received the YFV17D yellow fever vaccine.

The DNA sequence is TGTGCCAGCAGCTGGGGAACAGGGTTTCAAGAGACCCAGTACTTC. This is translated as CASSWGTGFQETQYF. Rearrangement joined TRBV7-2 to TRBJ2-5; 6 matching bases give a weak D call of TRBD1. Measured from the cysteine to the phenylalanine, the CDR3 is 15 residues long. The read is trimmed to its CDR3 DNA, 45 bases read in frame from base 1. Cut back by 4 bases and 2 bases, the V and J ends lie 14 bases apart. The germline V gene gives CDR1 as SGHTA and CDR2 as FQGNSA.